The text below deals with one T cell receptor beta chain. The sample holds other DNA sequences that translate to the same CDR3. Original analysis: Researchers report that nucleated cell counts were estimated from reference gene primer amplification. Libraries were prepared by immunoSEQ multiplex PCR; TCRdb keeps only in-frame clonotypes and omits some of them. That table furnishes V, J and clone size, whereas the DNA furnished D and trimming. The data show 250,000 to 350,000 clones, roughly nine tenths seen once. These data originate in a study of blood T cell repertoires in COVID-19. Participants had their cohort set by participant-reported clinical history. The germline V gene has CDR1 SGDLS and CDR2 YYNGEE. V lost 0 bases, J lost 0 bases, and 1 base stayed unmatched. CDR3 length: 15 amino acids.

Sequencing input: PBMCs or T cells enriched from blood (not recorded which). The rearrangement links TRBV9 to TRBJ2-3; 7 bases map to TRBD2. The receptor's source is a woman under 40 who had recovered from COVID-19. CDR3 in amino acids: CASSVAGGSTDTQYF. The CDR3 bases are TGTGCCAGCAGCGTAGCGGGGGGTAGCACAGATACGCAGTATTTT.